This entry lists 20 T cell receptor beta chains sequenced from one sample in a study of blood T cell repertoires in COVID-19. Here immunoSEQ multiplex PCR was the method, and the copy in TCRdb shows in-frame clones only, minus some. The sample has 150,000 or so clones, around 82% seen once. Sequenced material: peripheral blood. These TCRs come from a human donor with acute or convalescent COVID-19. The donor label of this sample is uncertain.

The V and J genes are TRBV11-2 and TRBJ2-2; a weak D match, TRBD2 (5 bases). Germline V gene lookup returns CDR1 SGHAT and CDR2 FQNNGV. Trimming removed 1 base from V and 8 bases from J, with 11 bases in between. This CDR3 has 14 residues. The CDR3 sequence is CASSLGLAGGELFF. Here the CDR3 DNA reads TGTGCCAGCAGCTTAGGGCTAGCTGGGGGGGAGCTGTTTTTT.

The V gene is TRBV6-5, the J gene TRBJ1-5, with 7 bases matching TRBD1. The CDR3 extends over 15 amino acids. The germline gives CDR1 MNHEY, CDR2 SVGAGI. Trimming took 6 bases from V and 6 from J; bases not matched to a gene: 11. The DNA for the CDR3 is TGTGCCAGCAGCAAAACAGGGGACGGAAGTCAGCCCCAGCATTTT. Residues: CASSKTGDGSQPQHF.

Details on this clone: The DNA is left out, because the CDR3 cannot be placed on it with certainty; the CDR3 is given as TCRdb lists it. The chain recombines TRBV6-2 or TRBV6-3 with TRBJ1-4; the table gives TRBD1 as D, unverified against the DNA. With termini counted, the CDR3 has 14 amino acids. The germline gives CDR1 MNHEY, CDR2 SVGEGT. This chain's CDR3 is CASSSSGTGLELFF.

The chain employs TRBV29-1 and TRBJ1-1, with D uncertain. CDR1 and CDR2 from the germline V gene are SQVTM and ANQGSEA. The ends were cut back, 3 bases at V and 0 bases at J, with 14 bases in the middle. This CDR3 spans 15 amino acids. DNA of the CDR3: TGCAGCGTTGACCTACCTCCGCGCCTGAACACTGAAGCTTTCTTT. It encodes CSVDLPPRLNTEAFF.

The CDR3 region has the DNA TGCGCCAGCAGCTTGGAACTTAGACAGGGTGAAAATGGCTACACCTTC. Translated: CASSLELRQGENGYTF. V is TRBV5-1 and J is TRBJ1-2, with 7 bases lining up with TRBD1. V lost 0 bases to trimming and J lost 6 bases; unmatched junction nucleotides: 11. Germline values: CDR1 SGHRS, CDR2 YFSETQ. The CDR3 runs to 16 residues.

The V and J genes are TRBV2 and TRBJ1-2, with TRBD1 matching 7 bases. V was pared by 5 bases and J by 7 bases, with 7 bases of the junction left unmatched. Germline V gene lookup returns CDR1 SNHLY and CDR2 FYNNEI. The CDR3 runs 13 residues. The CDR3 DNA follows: TGTGCCAGCAGTCAACAGGGACAGCTTGGCTACACCTTC. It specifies CASSQQGQLGYTF. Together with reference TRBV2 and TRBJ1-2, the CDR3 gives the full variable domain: EPEVTQTPSHQVTQMGQEVILRCVPISNHLYFYWYRQILGQKVEFLVSFYNNEISEKSEIFDDQFSVERPDGSNFTLKIRSTKLEDSAMYFCASSQQGQLGYTFGSGTRLTVV.

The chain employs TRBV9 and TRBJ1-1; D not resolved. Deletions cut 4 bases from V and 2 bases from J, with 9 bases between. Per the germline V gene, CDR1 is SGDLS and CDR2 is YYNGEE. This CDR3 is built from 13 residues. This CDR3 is CASSPPGNTEAFF. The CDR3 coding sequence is TGTGCCAGCAGCCCCCCAGGTAACACTGAAGCTTTCTTT.

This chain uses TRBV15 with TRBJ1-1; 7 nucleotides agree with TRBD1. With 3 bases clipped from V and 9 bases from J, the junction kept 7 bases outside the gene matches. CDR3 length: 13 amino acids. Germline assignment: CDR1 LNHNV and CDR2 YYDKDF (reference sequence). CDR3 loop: CATSRVQGSQAFF. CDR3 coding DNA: TGTGCCACCAGCAGGGTACAGGGGTCCCAAGCTTTCTTT.

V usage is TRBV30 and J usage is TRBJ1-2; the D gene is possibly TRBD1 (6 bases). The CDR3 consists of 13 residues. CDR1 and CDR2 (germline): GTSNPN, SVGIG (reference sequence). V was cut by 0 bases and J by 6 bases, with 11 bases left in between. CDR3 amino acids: CAWSVQGWDGYTF. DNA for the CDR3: TGTGCCTGGAGTGTACAGGGCTGGGATGGCTACACCTTC. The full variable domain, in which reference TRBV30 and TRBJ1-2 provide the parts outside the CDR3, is SQTIHQWPATLVQPVGSPLSLECTVEGTSNPNLYWYRQAAGRGLQLLFYSVGIGQISSEVPQNLSASRPQDRQFILSSKKLLLSDSGFYLCAWSVQGWDGYTFGSGTRLTVV.

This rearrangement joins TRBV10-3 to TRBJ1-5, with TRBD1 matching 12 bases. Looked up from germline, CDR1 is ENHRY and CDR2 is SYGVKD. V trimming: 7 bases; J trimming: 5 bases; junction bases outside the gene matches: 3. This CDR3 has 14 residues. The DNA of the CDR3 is TGTGCCATCAAAGGGACAGGGGGCGATCAGCCCCAGCATTTT. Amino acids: CAIKGTGGDQPQHF.

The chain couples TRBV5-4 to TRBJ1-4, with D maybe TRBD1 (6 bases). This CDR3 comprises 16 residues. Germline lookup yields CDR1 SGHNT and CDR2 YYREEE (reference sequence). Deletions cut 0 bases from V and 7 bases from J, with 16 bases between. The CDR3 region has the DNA TGTGCCAGCAGCTTGGAGGCGGCCAGAGGGGGTGAAAAACTGTTTTTT. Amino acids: CASSLEAARGGEKLFF.

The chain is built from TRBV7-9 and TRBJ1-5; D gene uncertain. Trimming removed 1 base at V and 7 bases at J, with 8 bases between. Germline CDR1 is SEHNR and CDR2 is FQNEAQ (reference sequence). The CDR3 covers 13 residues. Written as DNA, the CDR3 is TGTGCCAGCAGCTTAGGAGAGTGGCAGCCCCAGCATTTT. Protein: CASSLGEWQPQHF.

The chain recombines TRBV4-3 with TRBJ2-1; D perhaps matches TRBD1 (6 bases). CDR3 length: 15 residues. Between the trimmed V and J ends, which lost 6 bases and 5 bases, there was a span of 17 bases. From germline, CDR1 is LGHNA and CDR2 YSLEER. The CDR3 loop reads CASSRKIRDNNEQFF. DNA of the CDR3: TGCGCCAGCAGTCGCAAGATCAGGGACAACAATGAGCAGTTCTTC.

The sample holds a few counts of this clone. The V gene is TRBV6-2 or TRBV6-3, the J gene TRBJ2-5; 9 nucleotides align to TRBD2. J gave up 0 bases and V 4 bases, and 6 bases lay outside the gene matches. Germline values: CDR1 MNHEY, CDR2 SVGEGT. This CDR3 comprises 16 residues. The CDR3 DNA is TGTGCCAGCAGTTCAATAAGCGGGAGGTACCAAGAGACCCAGTACTTC. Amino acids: CASSSISGRYQETQYF.

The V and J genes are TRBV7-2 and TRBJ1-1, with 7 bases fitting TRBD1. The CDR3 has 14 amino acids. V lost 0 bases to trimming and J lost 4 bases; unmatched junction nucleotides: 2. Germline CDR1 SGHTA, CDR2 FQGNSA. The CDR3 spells CASSLAGQSTEAFF. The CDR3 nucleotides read TGTGCCAGCAGCTTAGCGGGACAGTCCACTGAAGCTTTCTTT.

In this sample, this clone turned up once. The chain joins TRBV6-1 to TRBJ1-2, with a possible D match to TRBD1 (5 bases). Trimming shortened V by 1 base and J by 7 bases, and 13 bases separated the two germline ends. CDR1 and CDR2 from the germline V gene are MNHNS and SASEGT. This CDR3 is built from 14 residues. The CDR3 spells CASSEVGRVGGYTF. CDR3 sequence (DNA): TGTGCCAGCAGTGAAGTTGGCAGGGTTGGTGGCTACACCTTC.

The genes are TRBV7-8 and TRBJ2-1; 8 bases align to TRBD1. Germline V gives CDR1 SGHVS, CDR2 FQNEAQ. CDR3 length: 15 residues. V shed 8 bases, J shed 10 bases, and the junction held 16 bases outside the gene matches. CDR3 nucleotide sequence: TGTGCCAGCTCCCCGGGGCCCGGACAGGGATACGAGCAGTTCTTC. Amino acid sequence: CASSPGPGQGYEQFF.

The CDR3 bases are TGCAGCGCCCGTGACAGACCTAATGAGCAGTTCTTC. Protein: CSARDRPNEQFF. The rearrangement joins TRBV29-1 to TRBJ2-1, with a possible D match to TRBD1 (5 bases). CDR3 size: 12 residues. The germline V and J ends were trimmed by 7 bases and 7 bases, with 14 bases remaining between them. The germline V gene has CDR1 SQVTM and CDR2 ANQGSEA.

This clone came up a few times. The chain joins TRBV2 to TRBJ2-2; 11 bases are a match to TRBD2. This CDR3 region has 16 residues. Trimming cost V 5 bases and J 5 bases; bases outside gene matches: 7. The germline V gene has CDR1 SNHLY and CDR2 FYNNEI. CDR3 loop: CASSQRLAGNTGELFF. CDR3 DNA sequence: TGTGCCAGCAGTCAAAGACTAGCGGGGAATACCGGGGAGCTGTTTTTT.

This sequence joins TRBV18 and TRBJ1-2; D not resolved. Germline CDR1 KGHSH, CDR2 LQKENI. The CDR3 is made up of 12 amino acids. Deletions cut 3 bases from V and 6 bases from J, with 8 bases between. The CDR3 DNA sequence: TGTGCCAGCTCACCGGTCGGAGATGGCTACACCTTC. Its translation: CASSPVGDGYTF.